These T cell receptor beta chains were read from a single sample in a study of cytomegalovirus exposure and HLA in healthy donors. The repertoire was sequenced with immunoSEQ multiplex PCR; TCRdb's copy has only in-frame clones and lacks some. The table shows tens of thousands of clones, with around 49% occurring only once. Sequencing was carried out using PBMCs. The origin of the receptors is a middle-aged woman in good health and CMV-seropositive. Both conserved end residues are part of each CDR3. A D gene is named only where the DNA matches it firmly. The size of a clone is reported for some rows only, either as once, few or many, or as a class for expanded clones.

>TRBV5-1|TRBD1|.|TRBJ1-2
TGCGCCAGCAGCAAATGGACAGGTAGCGATCTAGAGGGCTACACCTTC
CASSKWTGSDLEGYTF
>TRBV7-8|.|.|TRBJ2-2
TGTGCCAGCAGCTTAGTCCTGGCGGAACTGACCGGGGAGCTGTTTTTT
CASSLVLAELTGELFF
>TRBV5-1|.|.|TRBJ2-1
TGCGCCAGCAGCTTGGAAGGGGGTTTTCCCTATGAGCAGTTCTTC
CASSLEGGFPYEQFF
>TRBV29-1|TRBD2|.|TRBJ2-2
TGCAGCGTTAAGGTGACTAGCAACACCGGGGAGCTGTTTTTT
CSVKVTSNTGELFF
>TRBV6-1|TRBD1|.|TRBJ1-1
TGTGCCAGCAGTGCTCCGGACAGGGGATTGGGTGAAGCTTTCTTT
CASSAPDRGLGEAFF
>TRBV30|.|.|TRBJ2-6
TGTGCCTCCACCTATGGCTCTGGGGCCAACGTCCTGACTTTC
CASTYGSGANVLTF
>TRBV4-1|TRBD1|few|TRBJ2-2
TGCGCCAGCAGCTCCGGACAGGGAGCGAACACCGGGGAGCTGTTTTTT
CASSSGQGANTGELFF
>TRBV5-1|TRBD1|.|TRBJ2-7
TGCGCCAGCAGCTTGGGGGCGGGACAGGGCTCCTACGAGCAGTACTTC
CASSLGAGQGSYEQYF
>TRBV18|.|.|TRBJ2-7
TGTGCCAGCTCACCAGGGCTTTTCTACGAGCAGTACTTC
CASSPGLFYEQYF
>TRBV28|TRBD2|.|TRBJ2-1
TGTGCCAGCAGCCGGGGGGTCCTTGATGAGCAGTTCTTC
CASSRGVLDEQFF
>TRBV4-2|.|few|TRBJ1-5
TGTGCCAGCAGCCCCGAGGGAGGAGTTTATAGCAATCAGCCCCAGCATTTT
CASSPEGGVYSNQPQHF
>TRBV5-1|.|.|TRBJ2-3
TGCGCCAGCAGCTTGGAGGGGGGGTTAGCAGATACGCAGTATTTT
CASSLEGGLADTQYF
>TRBV7-6|TRBD1|.|TRBJ2-3
TGTGCCAGCAGCTCGATTTACCGGGACAGGGTTGATACGCAGTATTTT
CASSSIYRDRVDTQYF
>TRBV19|.|once|TRBJ1-2
TGTGCCAGTAAGGAGACTAACTATGGCTACACCTTC
CASKETNYGYTF
>TRBV7-3|TRBD2|.|TRBJ2-7
TGTGCCAGCAGCGCCGGGGGGGCGGGTGAGCAGTACTTC
CASSAGGAGEQYF
>TRBV20-1|.|.|TRBJ2-3
TGCAGTGCGGGACAAGGAGATACGCAGTATTTT
CSAGQGDTQYF
>TRBV6-4|TRBD2|.|TRBJ2-1
TGTGCCAGCAGTGACTCGACTAGCGGCTCCTACAATGAGCAGTTCTTC
CASSDSTSGSYNEQFF
>TRBV29-1|TRBD2|few|TRBJ2-3
TGCAGCGTGTCACTAGCGGGGGGGCCCGGAGATACGCAGTATTTT
CSVSLAGGPGDTQYF
>TRBV5-1|TRBD2|.|TRBJ2-7
TGCGCCAGCAGCTTGGAGGCTAGCGGGGGCTACGAGCAGTACTTC
CASSLEASGGYEQYF
>TRBV2|TRBD1|.|TRBJ1-3
TGTGCCAGCACCGGGACAGGGATAAACACCATATATTTT
CASTGTGINTIYF
>TRBV13|TRBD2|.|TRBJ2-5
TGTGCCAGCAGCTCGCGGGGGGGCTGGAAGACCCAGTACTTC
CASSSRGGWKTQYF
>TRBV7-2|TRBD1|.|TRBJ1-2
TGTGCCAGCAGCACGGGACAGGGCTATGGCTACACCTTC
CASSTGQGYGYTF
>TRBV19|TRBD1|.|TRBJ1-2
TGTGCCAGTACTGACAGGGGGCGACAGTATGGCTACACCTTC
CASTDRGRQYGYTF
>TRBV10-2|.|.|TRBJ2-2
TGCGCCAGCAGTCCGAGTCGACTAGGGGTCACCGGGGAGCTGTTTTTT
CASSPSRLGVTGELFF
>TRBV4-1|TRBD1|.|TRBJ1-6
TGCGCCAGCAGCCGCACCGGACAGGGGGTTGTCGCACCCCTCCACTTT
CASSRTGQGVVAPLHF
>TRBV11-2|.|.|TRBJ2-2
TGTGCCAGCAGCCACGGACAGAACACCGGGGAGCTGTTTTTT
CASSHGQNTGELFF
>TRBV10-3|.|.|TRBJ2-7
TGTGCCATCAGCGATCAAGAGACAGGAAGCTACGAGCAGTACTTC
CAISDQETGSYEQYF
>TRBV18|.|few|TRBJ1-4
TGTGCCAGCTCAGGCCCGACAGCAACTAATGAAAAACTGTTTTTT
CASSGPTATNEKLFF
>TRBV29-1|TRBD1|.|TRBJ1-2
TGCAGCGTTGAAGACCGGGACAGGGTTTTCGCCTTC
CSVEDRDRVFAF
>TRBV9|TRBD1|.|TRBJ1-2
TGTGCCAGCAGCGTAGAAGACAGGGCTAACTATGGCTACACCTTC
CASSVEDRANYGYTF
>TRBV5-5|TRBD1|many|TRBJ2-7
TGTGCCAGCACCAGGACAGGGGCCAACGAGCAGTACTTC
CASTRTGANEQYF
>TRBV11-2|.|.|TRBJ2-3
TGTGCCAGCAGCTTATTAGCAGATACGCAGTATTTT
CASSLLADTQYF
>TRBV5-1|TRBD1|.|TRBJ1-2
TGCGCCAGCAGCTCGCCCCCGGGACAGACCTTCGCCTTC
CASSSPPGQTFAF